This T cell receptor beta chain was found in a study of T cell responses to AZD1222 COVID-19 vaccine. Across the whole study: Second-dose timings of about 4 or about 12 weeks were pooled.

Notes on this clone: Its antigen is not known. Other DNA sequences from this sample encode an identical CDR3 as well.

Study-wide findings and caveats: Donor demographics were predominantly white British with a female majority; clonal diversity may be underestimated. Seropositive at baseline were only a handful of AZD1222 recipients.

CDR3 length: 15 residues. Trimming left V 1 base short and J 0 bases short, with 7 bases between. From germline, CDR1 is LGHDT and CDR2 YNNKEL (reference sequence). Using immunoSEQ multiplex PCR, the repertoire was profiled, and TCRdb retains in-frame clones only, with some absent. The data show around 150,000 clones, with about 80% seen just once and about 4% held by the top ten. V usage is TRBV3-1 (or the pseudogene TRBV3-2) and J usage is TRBJ1-3; D is possibly TRBD1 (5 bases). The sample here was peripheral blood, taken on day 0 of AZD1222 vaccination. The source is an adult in good health. Here the CDR3 reads CASSQGGSSGNTIYF. The DNA for the CDR3 is TGTGCCAGCAGCCAAGGGGGCTCCTCTGGAAACACCATATATTTT.